Sequencing of this T cell receptor (beta chain) was carried out in a study of T cells in Graves' hyperthyroidism and ophthalmopathy. Study information: Peripheral blood sampling occurred at initial diagnosis, before any treatment. Findings and caveats of the study: Most thyroid clonotypes that were expanded above 0.001 also turned up in blood. Ophthalmopathy stood apart from stable hyperthyroidism in a 13 V-J model.

This clonotype was observed at least ten times. Its target is not known. The CDR3 regions of TCR beta were amplified from RNA transcripts. An initial round of RT-PCR targeting the TCR CDR3 relied on the HTBI primer set. TCRdb processed the multiplex PCR reads anew with MiXCR; each CDR3 protein has one entry. The repertoire includes 250,000 or so distinct CDR3 sequences, about 14% of them detected once, and 10% to 15% sits in the top ten. V lost 3 bases and J 9 bases, leaving 21 bases between the germline ends. The germline V gene has CDR1 DFQATT and CDR2 SNEGSKA (reference sequence). The CDR3 spans 14 residues.

The V call is TRBV20-1, the J call TRBJ2-7, with D possibly TRBD1 on 6 matching bases. The sample taken for sequencing was blood. This TCR was sampled from a middle-aged woman with Graves' hyperthyroidism that later progressed to Graves' ophthalmopathy. As DNA, the CDR3 is TGCAGTGCTAGGGGACCTAACAGGGATAACTTGCAGTACTTC. Encoded protein: CSARGPNRDNLQYF.